This entry describes one T cell receptor beta chain. It was the library that attached unique molecular identifiers to individual cDNA molecules. TCRdb redid the calling of the RACE reads with MiXCR, one entry per CDR3 protein. The sample lists under 110,000 distinct CDR3 sequences; approximately 12% were seen once. This sample was taken from a study of human T cells and chemical hapten exposure. Study-wide context: The scalp of each patient received a weekly diphenylcyclopropenone dose for the full approximately 22-week study. There were per-sample TCR yield variations, arising mainly from small pooled library volume differences.

Time point defined: pre-sensitization, week 0. Regarding treatment: therapeutic diphenylcyclopropenone sensitization with weekly scalp DPC. Sequenced material: whole blood, taken in connection with sensitization to the hapten diphenylcyclopropenone (DPC). The TCR sequence derives from a woman aged 45 to 65 with alopecia areata. Some clones in this sample may be carry-over from other donors' samples.

In nucleotides, the CDR3 is TGTGCCAGCAGCGATCGGGGCACTGAAGCTTTCTTT. Encoded protein: CASSDRGTEAFF. V is TRBV2 and J is TRBJ1-1, with unresolved D. This CDR3 region has 12 residues. Trimming removed 6 bases from V and 4 bases from J, with 9 bases in between. Germline V gene sequence: CDR1 SNHLY, CDR2 FYNNEI. Supplemented by reference TRBV2 and TRBJ1-1, the full variable domain reads EPEVTQTPSHQVTQMGQEVILRCVPISNHLYFYWYRQILGQKVEFLVSFYNNEISEKSEIFDDQFSVERPDGSNFTLKIRSTKLEDSAMYFCASSDRGTEAFFGQGTRLTVV.